What follows are 24 T cell receptor beta chains derived from one specimen sequenced in a study of T-cell memory formation after mild COVID-19. Using its own MiXCR run on the 5' RACE reads, TCRdb lists one record per CDR3 protein. The data show around 420,000 distinct CDR3 sequences, around 24% seen once. What was sequenced was PBMCs or a T cell subset sorted from them (not recorded which). These receptors were collected from an adult woman who had mild COVID-19 (a few samples of this study predate the infection). Cell type and time point are not known.

This clonotype was seen a handful of times. The V and J genes are TRBV5-6 and TRBJ2-6; 10 bases map to TRBD1. The CDR3 is 20 amino acids. The germline V gene has CDR1 SGHDT and CDR2 YYEEEE. With V trimmed by 1 base and J by 0 bases, 10 bases remained unmatched. The CDR3 loop is CASSLTPRGQGNSGANVLTF. In DNA, the CDR3 is TGTGCCAGCAGCTTGACCCCCAGGGGACAGGGGAACTCTGGGGCCAACGTCCTGACTTTC.

The V and J genes are TRBV12-3 or TRBV12-4 and TRBJ1-3; TRBD1 agrees at 8 bases. The CDR3 loop spans 18 amino acids. Unmatched junction bases numbered 13, after V lost 6 bases and J lost 0 bases. The CDR3 coding sequence is TGTGCCAGCAGGGACCGACGCTCCCAGGGGGCCTCTGGAAACACCATATATTTT. It codes for CASRDRRSQGASGNTIYF.

The rearrangement uses TRBV19 and TRBJ1-2; D is ambiguous. V was shortened by 3 bases and J by 0 bases, with 8 bases between the two germline ends. The CDR3 loop spans 14 amino acids. Germline CDR1 and CDR2: LNHDA and SQIVND (reference sequence). The CDR3 region has the DNA TGTGCCAGTAGTATTCGCGGGGCTAACTATGGCTACACCTTC. Translation gives CASSIRGANYGYTF.

CDR3 protein: CSVYDWSSYNEQFF. The CDR3 DNA reads as TGCAGCGTTTATGACTGGAGCTCCTACAATGAGCAGTTCTTC. This chain links TRBV29-1 with TRBJ2-1; D is uncertain. The CDR3 runs to 14 residues. Trimming cost V 5 bases and J 0 bases, with 11 bases left between them. From germline, CDR1 is SQVTM and CDR2 ANQGSEA.

The V and J genes are TRBV18 and TRBJ1-4; no clear D. The germline V gene has CDR1 KGHSH and CDR2 LQKENI. Trimming took off 6 bases at V and 0 bases at J, with 5 bases between the two ends. This CDR3 region has 13 residues. As DNA, the CDR3 is TGTGCCAGCTCCCAGACAACTAATGAAAAACTGTTTTTT. Protein product: CASSQTTNEKLFF. The whole variable domain, filled in from reference TRBV18 and TRBJ1-4, reads NAGVMQNPRHLVRRRGQEARLRCSPMKGHSHVYWYRQLPEEGLKFMVYLQKENIIDESGMPKERFSAEFPKEGPSILRIQQVVRGDSAAYFCASSQTTNEKLFFGSGTQLSVL.

This clonotype has just a few counts. The genes are TRBV7-2 and TRBJ2-5, with no clear D. The CDR3 extends over 13 amino acids. Germline V gene data show CDR1 as SGHTA and CDR2 as FQGNSA. Trimming took off 1 base at V and 3 bases at J, with 6 bases between the two ends. CDR3 amino acids: CASSLGSKETQYF. CDR3 sequence (DNA): TGTGCCAGCAGCTTAGGCAGCAAAGAGACCCAGTACTTC.

In its sample, this clonotype was seen many times. The chain carries TRBV6-5 and TRBJ2-5; D uncertain. The ends were cut back, 0 bases at V and 5 bases at J, with 4 bases in the middle. The V gene's germline CDR1 is MNHEY and CDR2 SVGAGI. CDR3 length: 12 amino acids. This chain's CDR3 is CASSYSRETQYF. The DNA for the CDR3 is TGTGCCAGCAGTTACTCGAGGGAGACCCAGTACTTC.

This chain uses TRBV15 with TRBJ2-6; 8 bases align to TRBD2. The J segment lost 3 bases and the V segment lost 0 bases, leaving 1 base of the junction unmatched. Germline V gives CDR1 LNHNV, CDR2 YYDKDF (reference sequence). This CDR3 has 16 amino acids. Written as DNA, the CDR3 is TGTGCCACCAGCAGAGATAGCGGGGTTGGGGCCAACGTCCTGACTTTC. Its protein product is CATSRDSGVGANVLTF.

This clonotype was observed a few times. The chain recombines TRBV12-3 or TRBV12-4 with TRBJ2-1; D might be TRBD1 (5 bases). The CDR3 has 12 amino acids. Trimming left V 6 bases short and J 8 bases short, with 11 bases between. The CDR3 DNA reads TGTGCCAGCAGACTCCTGGGGCATGAGCAGTTCTTC. Translated, it gives CASRLLGHEQFF.

This clonotype has a handful of counts. V is TRBV4-1 and J is TRBJ2-7, with TRBD1 as a possible D gene (6 bases). Germline CDR1 is MGHRA and CDR2 is YSYEKL. V was trimmed by 0 bases and J by 1 base, leaving 22 bases between them. The CDR3 length is 19 residues. The CDR3 nucleotides are TGCGCCAGCAGCCAAGATGAGGGGACACAGAGATTTGGTTCCTACGAGCAGTACTTC. Protein product: CASSQDEGTQRFGSYEQYF.

This clonotype was observed many times. The V call is TRBV5-1, the J call TRBJ2-1; TRBD1 matches at 7 bases. V shed 2 bases, J shed 7 bases, and the junction held 12 bases outside the gene matches. CDR3 length: 16 amino acids. Germline loops: CDR1 SGHRS, CDR2 YFSETQ. The CDR3 protein is CASSFEGTDVGNEQFF. Written as DNA, the CDR3 is TGCGCCAGCAGCTTCGAAGGGACAGACGTAGGAAATGAGCAGTTCTTC. The complete variable domain, with remaining parts taken from reference TRBV5-1 and TRBJ2-1, reads KAGVTQTPRYLIKTRGQQVTLSCSPISGHRSVSWYQQTPGQGLQFLFEYFSETQRNKGNFPGRFSGRQFSNSRSEMNVSTLELGDSALYLCASSFEGTDVGNEQFFGPGTRLTVL.

The chain employs TRBV11-1 and TRBJ2-1; no clear D gene. Per germline, CDR1 SGHAT and CDR2 FQDESV (reference sequence). CDR3 size: 12 residues. V lost 8 bases and J lost 0, with 5 bases in between. The CDR3: CASGVSYNEQFF. In DNA, the CDR3 is TGTGCCAGCGGGGTCTCCTACAATGAGCAGTTCTTC. The whole variable domain, remainder taken from reference TRBV11-1 and TRBJ2-1, is EAEVAQSPRYKITEKSQAVAFWCDPISGHATLYWYRQILGQGPELLVQFQDESVVDDSQLPKDRFSAERLKGVDSTLKIQPAELGDSAMYLCASGVSYNEQFFGPGTRLTVL.

The V and J genes are TRBV7-8 and TRBJ1-1; a possible D gene is TRBD1 (5 bases). Per the germline V gene, CDR1 is SGHVS and CDR2 is FQNEAQ. The V and J ends lost 5 bases and 0 bases respectively, with 13 bases between them. CDR3 length: 15 amino acids. In DNA form, the CDR3 reads TGTGCCAGCAGCCCGGGACCAAGCATGAACACTGAAGCTTTCTTT. This translates into CASSPGPSMNTEAFF.

The chain has TRBV2 and TRBJ1-5; D is undetermined. V was shortened by 2 bases and J by 11 bases, with 10 bases between the two germline ends. This CDR3 comprises 12 residues. Germline CDR1 reads SNHLY; CDR2 reads FYNNEI. The chain's CDR3 is CASSEQSRAQHF. The CDR3 DNA reads TGTGCCAGCAGTGAACAAAGCCGGGCCCAGCATTTT. The variable domain in full, with the rest retrieved from reference TRBV2 and TRBJ1-5, is EPEVTQTPSHQVTQMGQEVILRCVPISNHLYFYWYRQILGQKVEFLVSFYNNEISEKSEIFDDQFSVERPDGSNFTLKIRSTKLEDSAMYFCASSEQSRAQHFGDGTRLSIL.

The table lists this clonotype with a few counts. The gene calls are TRBV15 and TRBJ2-7, with a possible D match to TRBD2 (7 bases). V was clipped by 5 bases and J by 0 bases, with 14 bases between them. Germline CDR1 LNHNV, CDR2 YYDKDF (reference sequence). The length of the CDR3 is 15 residues. The CDR3 is CATSRGDKPSYEQYF. The CDR3 DNA reads TGTGCCACCAGCCGGGGGGACAAGCCCTCCTACGAGCAGTACTTC.

In its sample, this clonotype was seen a few times. The rearrangement links TRBV12-3 or TRBV12-4 to TRBJ1-2; D gene unclear. The CDR3 has 14 residues. Deletions cut 4 bases from V and 10 bases from J, with 19 bases between. CDR3 nucleotides: TGTGCCAGCAGTTCCCCAGTCCCGCGGAGGGACTACACCTTC. It translates to CASSSPVPRRDYTF.

J is TRBJ1-1 and V is TRBV5-1, with 7 bases lining up with TRBD1. Germline assignment: CDR1 SGHRS and CDR2 YFSETQ. CDR3 length: 14 amino acids. J gave up 1 base and V 4 bases, and 4 bases lay outside the gene matches. The CDR3 sequence: CASSPDRPNTEAFF. CDR3 DNA sequence: TGCGCCAGCAGCCCGGACAGGCCGAACACTGAAGCTTTCTTT. The full variable domain, completed using reference TRBV5-1 and TRBJ1-1, is KAGVTQTPRYLIKTRGQQVTLSCSPISGHRSVSWYQQTPGQGLQFLFEYFSETQRNKGNFPGRFSGRQFSNSRSEMNVSTLELGDSALYLCASSPDRPNTEAFFGQGTRLTVV.

The chain combines TRBV6-5 with TRBJ1-2, with 7 positions matching TRBD1. Germline V gives CDR1 MNHEY, CDR2 SVGAGI. V trimming: 5 bases; J trimming: 2 bases; junction bases outside the gene matches: 8. The CDR3 length is 15 residues. The CDR3 DNA sequence: TGTGCCAGCAGTGCGGGGGGACAGCCGAACTATGGCTACACCTTC. Protein sequence: CASSAGGQPNYGYTF.

A few counts support this clonotype. The gene calls are TRBV19 and TRBJ1-2, with a weak D call TRBD1 (5 bases). The V gene lost 5 bases and the J gene lost 2 bases, with 9 bases spanning the gap. Germline V gene sequence: CDR1 LNHDA, CDR2 SQIVND (reference sequence). This CDR3 is built from 13 residues. CDR3 amino acids: CASSSNRNYGYTF. CDR3 sequence (DNA): TGTGCCAGTAGTTCCAACAGGAACTATGGCTACACCTTC.

This clonotype has just one count. The V and J genes are TRBV7-9 and TRBJ2-1; the D gene could be TRBD1 or TRBD2 (5 bases each). V was cut by 9 bases and J by 3 bases, with 18 bases left in between. The CDR3 has 15 amino acids. Germline V CDR1 and CDR2: SEHNR, FQNEAQ (reference sequence). CDR3 bases: TGTGCCAGTAGCCCCGGGGCAGCCCTCTACAATGAGCAGTTCTTC. Protein product: CASSPGAALYNEQFF.

The chain is built from TRBV19 and TRBJ1-1; 10 bases align to TRBD1. From germline, CDR1 is LNHDA and CDR2 SQIVND (reference sequence). V gave up 9 bases and J gave up 6 bases; unmatched junction bases: 25. The CDR3 length is 19 residues. The CDR3 here is CASKLTGGAWRVTGAEAFF. Written as DNA, the CDR3 is TGTGCCAGCAAATTGACAGGGGGCGCATGGCGGGTCACCGGGGCTGAAGCTTTCTTT.

This clonotype came up many times. The chain has TRBV25-1 and TRBJ2-7; maybe TRBD1 (6 bases). There are 13 residues in the CDR3. Germline V lookup: CDR1 MGHDK, CDR2 SYGVNS. V lost 4 bases, J lost 2 bases, and 9 bases lay in between. The CDR3 protein is CASSATGTYEQYF. In nucleotides, the CDR3 is TGTGCCAGCAGTGCAACAGGGACCTACGAGCAGTACTTC.

The CDR3 DNA reads as TGTGCCAGCAGTGAGACAGGAAACTCCTACGAGCAGTACTTC. It yields the protein CASSETGNSYEQYF. This chain connects TRBV25-1 to TRBJ2-7, with D possibly being TRBD1 (6 bases). CDR3 length equals 14 residues. Germline CDR1 and CDR2: MGHDK and SYGVNS. V shed 3 bases and J shed 0 bases, with 9 bases lying between them.

V gene TRBV4-2 combines with J gene TRBJ2-7; tentative D call: TRBD2 (5 bases). The germline V and J ends were trimmed by 0 bases and 5 bases, with 14 bases remaining between them. The CDR3 covers 15 residues. In germline, CDR1 is LGHNA, CDR2 YNFKEQ. DNA of the CDR3: TGTGCCAGCAGCCAAGATGACCGGGGTGGTAACGAGCAGTACTTC. It translates to CASSQDDRGGNEQYF.